The 13 T cell receptor beta chains below were found in one sample sequenced in a study of T cells in Graves' hyperthyroidism and ophthalmopathy. Amplified TCR beta CDR3 regions came from RNA transcripts. HTBI primers drove first-round RT-PCR of the TCR CDR3. A single record per CDR3 protein comes from TCRdb applying MiXCR to the multiplex PCR reads. The sample consists of roughly 570,000 distinct CDR3 sequences, under 60% of them appearing once. Specimen: peripheral blood or thyroid tissue (not recorded which). The receptors originated from a woman aged 18 to 35 with Graves' hyperthyroidism.

This clonotype was detected ten times or more. V and J are TRBV7-9 and TRBJ1-2, with D maybe TRBD1 (5 bases). Trimming stripped 7 bases from V and 6 bases from J, with 21 bases between. The CDR3 is 15 amino acids. The germline V gene has CDR1 SEHNR and CDR2 FQNEAQ (reference sequence). The DNA for the CDR3 is TGTGCCAGCACCGCCCCGGCAGGGTATAGAGATGGCTACACCTTC. Protein product: CASTAPAGYRDGYTF.

This clonotype was seen repeatedly, ten times or more. The V and J genes are TRBV5-8 and TRBJ2-5, with 9 bases aligning to TRBD2. Unmatched junction bases numbered 10, after V lost 4 bases and J lost 3 bases. Germline lookup yields CDR1 SGHTS and CDR2 YDEGEE. The CDR3 has 16 amino acids. CDR3 amino acids: CASSRAMASGKETQYF. The CDR3 bases are TGTGCCAGCAGCCGGGCGATGGCTAGCGGGAAAGAGACCCAGTACTTC.

The chain joins TRBV20-1 to TRBJ2-1; maybe TRBD2 (6 bases). The germline V and J ends were trimmed by 5 bases and 7 bases, with 12 bases remaining between them. The CDR3 is 12 residues long. Per germline, CDR1 DFQATT and CDR2 SNEGSKA (reference sequence). CDR3 bases: TGCAGTGCTGCGACTAGGGAGAATGAGCAGTTCTTC. The encoded protein is CSAATRENEQFF.

The V and J genes are TRBV24-1 and TRBJ1-2; possible D gene TRBD1, 6 bases. Per germline, CDR1 KGHDR and CDR2 SFDVKD. The V and J ends lost 5 bases and 5 bases respectively, with 11 bases between them. This CDR3 region has 13 residues. The CDR3 DNA is TGTGCCACCAGTGGGACAGTAGGATATGGCTACACCTTC. This translates into CATSGTVGYGYTF.

This clonotype was found many times. The chain couples TRBV25-1 to TRBJ2-7; D not certain. The germline V gene has CDR1 MGHDK and CDR2 SYGVNS. V shed 1 base and J shed 1 base, with 5 bases lying between them. CDR3 length: 13 amino acids. Written as DNA, the CDR3 is TGTGCCAGCAGTGAATTGATGTCCTACGAGCAGTACTTC. Its protein is CASSELMSYEQYF.

This clonotype came up many times. The chain combines TRBV6-5 with TRBJ1-1; 7 bases agree with TRBD1. This CDR3 comprises 12 residues. Unmatched junction bases numbered 3, after V lost 6 bases and J lost 5 bases. Germline V gives CDR1 MNHEY, CDR2 SVGAGI. The CDR3 sequence: CASSDRATEAFF. CDR3 DNA: TGTGCCAGCAGCGACAGGGCGACTGAAGCTTTCTTT.

There are many counts of this clonotype. The chain links TRBV7-9 to TRBJ1-5, with D uncertain. This CDR3 is 14 amino acids long. V lost 5 bases and J 0 bases, leaving 8 bases between the germline ends. Germline V CDR1 and CDR2: SEHNR, FQNEAQ (reference sequence). CDR3 DNA: TGTGCCAGCAGCCGGACGGATAGCAATCAGCCCCAGCATTTT. It specifies CASSRTDSNQPQHF.

In the case of this clonotype: A much bigger clone sits one base away, suggesting this may be a read error. The chain couples TRBV12-5 to TRBJ1-3, with 7 bases lining up with TRBD1. The CDR3 totals 14 residues. Germline CDR1 LGHNT, CDR2 FRNRAP. Trimming removed 8 bases from V and 0 bases from J; junction bases left unmatched: 4. The CDR3: CASRDSYSGNTIYF. The CDR3, as DNA: TGTGCTAGTAGGGACAGCTACTCTGGAAACACCATATATTTT.

The chain has TRBV7-2 and TRBJ1-2; 9 bases fit TRBD1. In germline, CDR1 is SGHTA, CDR2 FQGNSA. There are 13 residues in the CDR3. The V gene end was trimmed by 5 bases and the J gene end by 12 bases; junction bases not matched to a gene: 10. Here the CDR3 reads CASSARTGDGNTF. The CDR3 nucleotides are TGTGCCAGCAGCGCCCGGACAGGGGACGGAAACACCTTC.

This clonotype was counted ten times or more. This rearrangement joins TRBV20-1 to TRBJ2-7; 10 bases map to TRBD2. The CDR3 contains 15 residues. V trimming: 1 base; J trimming: 3 bases; junction bases outside the gene matches: 6. Germline assignment: CDR1 DFQATT and CDR2 SNEGSKA (reference sequence). The CDR3 nucleotides are TGCAGTGCTAGAGGTCCTAGCGGGAGATTCTACGAGCAGTACTTC. Residues: CSARGPSGRFYEQYF.

This clonotype was counted only a few times. The CDR3 region is CATRSSGTGLYEQYF. The CDR3 DNA reads TGTGCCACCAGGTCGTCCGGGACAGGGTTATACGAGCAGTACTTC. The chain is built from TRBV15 and TRBJ2-7; TRBD1 agrees at 9 bases. The germline V gene encodes CDR1 LNHNV and CDR2 YYDKDF (reference sequence). The V segment lost 6 bases and the J segment 4 bases; nucleotides outside the gene matches: 10. The CDR3 has 15 residues.

The V and J genes are TRBV29-1 and TRBJ1-2; 9 bases map to TRBD1. The CDR3 runs to 14 residues. The trim removed 7 bases at V and 3 bases at J, leaving 9 bases unmatched. Germline lookup yields CDR1 SQVTM and CDR2 ANQGSEA. The CDR3 bases are TGCAGCGCCTTGGACAGGGGAGGGGACTATGGCTACACCTTC. This codes for CSALDRGGDYGYTF.

V is TRBV10-1 and J is TRBJ2-3; D gene ambiguous. Germline V lookup: CDR1 WNHNN, CDR2 SYGVQD (reference sequence). V was trimmed by 2 bases and J by 4 bases, leaving 13 bases between them. The CDR3 consists of 15 residues. The CDR3 spells CASSEARRGADTQYF. The CDR3 bases are TGCGCCAGCAGTGAGGCAAGACGTGGCGCAGATACGCAGTATTTT.